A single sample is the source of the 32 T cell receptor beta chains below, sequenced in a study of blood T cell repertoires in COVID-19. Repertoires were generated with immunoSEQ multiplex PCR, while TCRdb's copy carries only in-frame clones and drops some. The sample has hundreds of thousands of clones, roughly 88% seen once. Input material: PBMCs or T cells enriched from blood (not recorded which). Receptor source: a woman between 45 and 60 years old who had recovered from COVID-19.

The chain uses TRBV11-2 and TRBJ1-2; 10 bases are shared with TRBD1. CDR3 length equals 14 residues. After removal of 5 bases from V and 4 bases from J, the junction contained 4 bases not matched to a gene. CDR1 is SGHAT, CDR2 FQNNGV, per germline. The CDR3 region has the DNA TGTGCCAGCAGCGAGACAGGGGGCATCTATGGCTACACCTTC. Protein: CASSETGGIYGYTF.

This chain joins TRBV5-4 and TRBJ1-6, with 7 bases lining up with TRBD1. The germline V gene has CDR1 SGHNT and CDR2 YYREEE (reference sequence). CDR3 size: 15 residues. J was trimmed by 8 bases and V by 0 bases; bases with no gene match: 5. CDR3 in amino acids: CASSLDQGDDSPLHF. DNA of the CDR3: TGTGCCAGCAGCTTGGACCAGGGGGATGATTCACCCCTCCACTTT.

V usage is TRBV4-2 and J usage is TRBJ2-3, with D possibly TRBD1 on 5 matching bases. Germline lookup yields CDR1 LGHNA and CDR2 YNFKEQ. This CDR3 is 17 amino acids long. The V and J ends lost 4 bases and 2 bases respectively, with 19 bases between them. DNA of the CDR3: TGTGCCAGCAGCCTAGTTTCAGGACACCAAGTCACAGATACGCAGTATTTT. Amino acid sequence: CASSLVSGHQVTDTQYF.

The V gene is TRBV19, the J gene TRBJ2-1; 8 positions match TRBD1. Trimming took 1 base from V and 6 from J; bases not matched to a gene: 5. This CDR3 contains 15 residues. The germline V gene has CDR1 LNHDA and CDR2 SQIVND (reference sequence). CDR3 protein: CASSIAETGVNEQFF. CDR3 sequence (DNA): TGTGCCAGTAGTATAGCCGAGACAGGGGTCAATGAGCAGTTCTTC.

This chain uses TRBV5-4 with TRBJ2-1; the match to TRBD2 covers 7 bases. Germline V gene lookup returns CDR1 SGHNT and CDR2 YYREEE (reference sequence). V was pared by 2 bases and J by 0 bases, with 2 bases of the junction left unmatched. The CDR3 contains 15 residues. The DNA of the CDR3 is TGTGCCAGCAGCTTATCTAGCGGCTCCTACAATGAGCAGTTCTTC. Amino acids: CASSLSSGSYNEQFF.

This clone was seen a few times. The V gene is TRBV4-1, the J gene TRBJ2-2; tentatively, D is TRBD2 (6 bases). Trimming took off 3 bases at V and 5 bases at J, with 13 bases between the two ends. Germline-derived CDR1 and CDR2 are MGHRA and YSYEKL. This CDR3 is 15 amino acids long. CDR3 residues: CASSQPGLGTGELFF. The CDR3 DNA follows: TGCGCCAGCAGCCAGCCGGGACTTGGGACCGGGGAGCTGTTTTTT.

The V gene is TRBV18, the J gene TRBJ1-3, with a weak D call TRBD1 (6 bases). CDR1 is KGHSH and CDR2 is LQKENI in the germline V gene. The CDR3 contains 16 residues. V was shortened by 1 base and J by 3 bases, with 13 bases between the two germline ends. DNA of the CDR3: TGTGCCAGCTCACCACAACGGGGGGGCAGTGGAAACACCATATATTTT. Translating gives CASSPQRGGSGNTIYF. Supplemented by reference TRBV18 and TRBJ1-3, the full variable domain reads NAGVMQNPRHLVRRRGQEARLRCSPMKGHSHVYWYRQLPEEGLKFMVYLQKENIIDESGMPKERFSAEFPKEGPSILRIQQVVRGDSAAYFCASSPQRGGSGNTIYFGEGSWLTVV.

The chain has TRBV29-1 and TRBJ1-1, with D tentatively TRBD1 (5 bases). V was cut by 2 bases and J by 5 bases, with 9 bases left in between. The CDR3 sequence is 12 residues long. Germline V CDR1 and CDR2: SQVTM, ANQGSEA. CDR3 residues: CSVEQGGTEAFF. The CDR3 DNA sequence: TGCAGCGTTGAACAGGGAGGGACTGAAGCTTTCTTT.

In DNA form, the CDR3 reads TGTGCCAGTCTTATCAACGGACTTGGGCGCTATGGCTACACCTTC. Translation: CASLINGLGRYGYTF. The chain links TRBV19 to TRBJ1-2; D ambiguous. The CDR3 spans 15 residues. Germline-derived CDR1 and CDR2 are LNHDA and SQIVND (reference sequence). V lost 8 bases, J lost 4 bases, and 20 bases lay in between.

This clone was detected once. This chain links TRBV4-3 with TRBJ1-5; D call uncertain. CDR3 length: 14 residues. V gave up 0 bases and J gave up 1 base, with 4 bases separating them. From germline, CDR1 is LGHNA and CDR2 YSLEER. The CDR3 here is CASSQDLSNQPQHF. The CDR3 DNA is TGCGCCAGCAGCCAAGATCTAAGCAATCAGCCCCAGCATTTT.

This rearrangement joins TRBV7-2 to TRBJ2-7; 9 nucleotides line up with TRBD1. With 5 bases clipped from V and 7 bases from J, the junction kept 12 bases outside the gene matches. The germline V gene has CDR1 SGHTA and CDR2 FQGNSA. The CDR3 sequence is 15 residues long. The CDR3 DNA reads TGTGCCAGCAGCCCCCCCGGGACAGGGAGGACGGAGCAGTACTTC. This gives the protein CASSPPGTGRTEQYF.

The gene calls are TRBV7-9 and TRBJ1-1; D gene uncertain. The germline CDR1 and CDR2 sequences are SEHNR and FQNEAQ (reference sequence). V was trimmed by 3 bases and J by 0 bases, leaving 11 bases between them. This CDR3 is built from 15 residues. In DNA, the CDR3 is TGTGCCAGCAGCTTGTATTTAGATTTGAACACTGAAGCTTTCTTT. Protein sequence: CASSLYLDLNTEAFF.

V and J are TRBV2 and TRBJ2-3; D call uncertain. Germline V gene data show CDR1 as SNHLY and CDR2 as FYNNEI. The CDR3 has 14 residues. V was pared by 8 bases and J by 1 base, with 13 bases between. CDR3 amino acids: CASPILVGTDTQYF. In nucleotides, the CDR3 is TGTGCCAGCCCTATTCTAGTAGGCACAGATACGCAGTATTTT.

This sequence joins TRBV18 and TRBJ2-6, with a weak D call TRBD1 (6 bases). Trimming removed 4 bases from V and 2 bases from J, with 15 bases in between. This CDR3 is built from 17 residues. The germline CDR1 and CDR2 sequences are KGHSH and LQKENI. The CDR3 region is CASSQQSGGAGANVLTF. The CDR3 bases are TGTGCCAGCTCACAACAAAGTGGGGGCGCTGGGGCCAACGTCCTGACTTTC.

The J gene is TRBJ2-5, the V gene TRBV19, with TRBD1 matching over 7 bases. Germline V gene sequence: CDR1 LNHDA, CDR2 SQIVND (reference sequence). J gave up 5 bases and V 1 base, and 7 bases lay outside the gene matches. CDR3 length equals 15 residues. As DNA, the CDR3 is TGTGCCAGTAGTATAGTGAGACAGGGAAGCGAGACCCAGTACTTC. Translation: CASSIVRQGSETQYF. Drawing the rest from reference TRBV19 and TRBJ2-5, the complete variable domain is DGGITQSPKYLFRKEGQNVTLSCEQNLNHDAMYWYRQDPGQGLRLIYYSQIVNDFQKGDIAEGYSVSREKKESFPLTVTSAQKNPTAFYLCASSIVRQGSETQYFGPGTRLLVL.

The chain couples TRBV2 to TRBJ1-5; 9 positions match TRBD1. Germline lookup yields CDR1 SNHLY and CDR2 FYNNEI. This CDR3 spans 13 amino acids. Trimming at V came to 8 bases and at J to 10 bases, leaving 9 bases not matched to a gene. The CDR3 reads CASRDRENRPQHF. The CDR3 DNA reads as TGTGCCAGCCGGGACAGGGAAAATCGACCCCAGCATTTT. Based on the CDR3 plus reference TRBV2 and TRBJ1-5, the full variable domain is EPEVTQTPSHQVTQMGQEVILRCVPISNHLYFYWYRQILGQKVEFLVSFYNNEISEKSEIFDDQFSVERPDGSNFTLKIRSTKLEDSAMYFCASRDRENRPQHFGDGTRLSIL.

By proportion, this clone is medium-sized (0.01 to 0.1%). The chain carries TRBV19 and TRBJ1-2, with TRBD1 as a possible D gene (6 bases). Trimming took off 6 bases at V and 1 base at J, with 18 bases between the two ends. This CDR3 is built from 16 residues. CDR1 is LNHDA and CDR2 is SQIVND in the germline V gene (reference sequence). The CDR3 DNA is TGTGCCAGTAGCCTTACGGACAGCGCCCGTAACTATGGCTACACCTTC. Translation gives CASSLTDSARNYGYTF.

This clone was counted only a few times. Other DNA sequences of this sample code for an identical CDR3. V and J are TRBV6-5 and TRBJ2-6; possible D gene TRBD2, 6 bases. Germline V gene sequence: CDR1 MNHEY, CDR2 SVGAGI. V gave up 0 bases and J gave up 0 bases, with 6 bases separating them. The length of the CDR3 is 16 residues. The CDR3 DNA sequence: TGTGCCAGCAGTTACTCGGGGGGCTCTGGGGCCAACGTCCTGACTTTC. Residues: CASSYSGGSGANVLTF.

CDR3 sequence reads: CAIRSEGRNTEAFF. CDR3 DNA sequence: TGTGCCATCAGATCGGAGGGGCGGAACACTGAAGCTTTCTTT. J is TRBJ1-1 and V is TRBV10-3; tentatively, D is TRBD1 (5 bases). Looked up from germline, CDR1 is ENHRY and CDR2 is SYGVKD. V was trimmed by 6 bases and J by 1 base, leaving 12 bases between them. The CDR3 extends over 14 amino acids.

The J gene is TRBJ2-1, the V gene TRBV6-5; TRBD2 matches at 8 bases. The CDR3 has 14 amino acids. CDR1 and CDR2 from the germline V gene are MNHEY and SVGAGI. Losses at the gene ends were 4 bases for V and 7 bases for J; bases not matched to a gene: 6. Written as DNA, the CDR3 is TGTGCCAGCAGTTTACTAGCGGTCGCTAATGAGCAGTTCTTC. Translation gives CASSLLAVANEQFF.

In nucleotides, the CDR3 is TGTGCCACCAGCAGAGGCTTCCCGGGGCAAGAGACCCAGTACTTC. Translation gives CATSRGFPGQETQYF. This chain uses TRBV15 with TRBJ2-5; tentative D call: TRBD2 (5 bases). The CDR3 is 15 residues long. Looked up from germline, CDR1 is LNHNV and CDR2 is YYDKDF (reference sequence). Deletions cut 1 base from V and 2 bases from J, with 11 bases between.

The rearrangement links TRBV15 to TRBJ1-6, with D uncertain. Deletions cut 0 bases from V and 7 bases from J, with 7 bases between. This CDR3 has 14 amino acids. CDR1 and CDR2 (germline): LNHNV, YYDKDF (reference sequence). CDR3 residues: CATSREQTNSPLHF. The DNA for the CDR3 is TGTGCCACCAGCAGAGAACAGACCAATTCACCCCTCCACTTT. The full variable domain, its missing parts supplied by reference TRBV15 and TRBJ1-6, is DAMVIQNPRYQVTQFGKPVTLSCSQTLNHNVMYWYQQKSSQAPKLLFHYYDKDFNNEADTPDNFQSRRPNTSFCFLDIRSPGLGDTAMYLCATSREQTNSPLHFGNGTRLTVT.

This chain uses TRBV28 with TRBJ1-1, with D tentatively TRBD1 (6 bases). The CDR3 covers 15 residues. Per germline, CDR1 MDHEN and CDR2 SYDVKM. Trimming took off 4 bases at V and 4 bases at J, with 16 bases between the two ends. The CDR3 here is CASSSRTGTVTEAFF. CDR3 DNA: TGTGCCAGCAGTTCAAGAACAGGGACGGTCACTGAAGCTTTCTTT. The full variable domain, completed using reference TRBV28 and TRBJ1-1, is DVKVTQSSRYLVKRTGEKVFLECVQDMDHENMFWYRQDPGLGLRLIYFSYDVKMKEKGDIPEGYSVSREKKERFSLILESASTNQTSMYLCASSSRTGTVTEAFFGQGTRLTVV.

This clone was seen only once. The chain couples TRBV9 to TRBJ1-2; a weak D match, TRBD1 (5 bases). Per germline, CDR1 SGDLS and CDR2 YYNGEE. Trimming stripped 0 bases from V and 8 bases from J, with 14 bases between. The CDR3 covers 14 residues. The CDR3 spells CASSVDSGTLGYTF. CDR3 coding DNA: TGTGCCAGCAGCGTAGATTCAGGGACTCTGGGCTACACCTTC. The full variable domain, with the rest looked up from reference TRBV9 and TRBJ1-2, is DSGVTQTPKHLITATGQRVTLRCSPRSGDLSVYWYQQSLDQGLQFLIQYYNGEERAKGNILERFSAQQFPDLHSELNLSSLELGDSALYFCASSVDSGTLGYTFGSGTRLTVV.

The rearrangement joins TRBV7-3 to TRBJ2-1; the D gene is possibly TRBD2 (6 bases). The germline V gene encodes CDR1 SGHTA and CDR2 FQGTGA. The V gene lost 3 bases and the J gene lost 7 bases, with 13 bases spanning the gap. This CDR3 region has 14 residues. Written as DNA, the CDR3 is TGTGCCAGCAGCTTGCAACCGACTAGAAATGAGCAGTTCTTC. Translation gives CASSLQPTRNEQFF.

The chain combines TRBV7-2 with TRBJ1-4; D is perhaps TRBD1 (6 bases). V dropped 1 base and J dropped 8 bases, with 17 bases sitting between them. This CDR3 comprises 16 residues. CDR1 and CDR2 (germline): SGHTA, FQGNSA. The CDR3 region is CASSLEGEGEREKLFF. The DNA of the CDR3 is TGTGCCAGCAGCTTAGAAGGGGAGGGGGAGAGGGAAAAACTGTTTTTT.

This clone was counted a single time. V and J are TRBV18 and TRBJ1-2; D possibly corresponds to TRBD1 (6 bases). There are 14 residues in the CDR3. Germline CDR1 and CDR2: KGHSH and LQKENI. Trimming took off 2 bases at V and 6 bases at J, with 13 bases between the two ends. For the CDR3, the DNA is TGTGCCAGCTCACCATCACGGGACAACGATGGCTACACCTTC. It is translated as CASSPSRDNDGYTF.

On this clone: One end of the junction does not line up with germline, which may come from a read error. The CDR3 loop is CASKGRSPVNIQYF. The CDR3 DNA reads TGTGCGAGTAAGGGGCGCTCCCCGGTTAACATTCAGTACTTC. The chain links TRBV19 to TRBJ2-4, with a weak D call TRBD1 (5 bases). The germline gives CDR1 LNHDA, CDR2 SQIVND (reference sequence). The CDR3 covers 14 residues.

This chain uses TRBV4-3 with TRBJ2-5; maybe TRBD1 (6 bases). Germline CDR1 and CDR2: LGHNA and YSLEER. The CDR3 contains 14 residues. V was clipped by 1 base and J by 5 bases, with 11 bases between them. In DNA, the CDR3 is TGCGCCAGCAGCCAAGCAGGGGTCGGGGAGACCCAGTACTTC. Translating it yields CASSQAGVGETQYF.

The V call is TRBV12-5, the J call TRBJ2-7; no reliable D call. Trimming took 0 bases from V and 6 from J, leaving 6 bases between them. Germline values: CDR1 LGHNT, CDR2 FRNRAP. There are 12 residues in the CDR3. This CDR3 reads CASGLVLSEQYF. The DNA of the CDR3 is TGTGCTAGTGGTTTGGTCTTATCCGAGCAGTACTTC. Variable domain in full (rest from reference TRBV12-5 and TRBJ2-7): DARVTQTPRHKVTEMGQEVTMRCQPILGHNTVFWYRQTMMQGLELLAYFRNRAPLDDSGMPKDRFSAEMPDATLATLKIQPSEPRDSAVYFCASGLVLSEQYFGPGTRLTVT.

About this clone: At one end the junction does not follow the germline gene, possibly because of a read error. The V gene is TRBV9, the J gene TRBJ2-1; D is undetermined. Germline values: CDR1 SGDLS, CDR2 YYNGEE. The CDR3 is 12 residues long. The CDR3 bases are TGTGCCAGCAGCGAGTCCTACGATGAGCAGTTCTTC. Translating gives CASSESYDEQFF. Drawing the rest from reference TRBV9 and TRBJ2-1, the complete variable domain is DSGVTQTPKHLITATGQRVTLRCSPRSGDLSVYWYQQSLDQGLQFLIQYYNGEERAKGNILERFSAQQFPDLHSELNLSSLELGDSALYFCASSESYDEQFFGPGTRLTVL.

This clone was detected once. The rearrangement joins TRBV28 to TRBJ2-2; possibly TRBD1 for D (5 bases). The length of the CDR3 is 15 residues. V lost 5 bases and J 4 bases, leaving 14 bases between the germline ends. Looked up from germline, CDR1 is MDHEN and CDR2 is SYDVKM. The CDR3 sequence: CASSLGALGTGELFF. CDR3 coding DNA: TGTGCCAGCAGTCTAGGGGCCCTAGGCACCGGGGAGCTGTTTTTT.